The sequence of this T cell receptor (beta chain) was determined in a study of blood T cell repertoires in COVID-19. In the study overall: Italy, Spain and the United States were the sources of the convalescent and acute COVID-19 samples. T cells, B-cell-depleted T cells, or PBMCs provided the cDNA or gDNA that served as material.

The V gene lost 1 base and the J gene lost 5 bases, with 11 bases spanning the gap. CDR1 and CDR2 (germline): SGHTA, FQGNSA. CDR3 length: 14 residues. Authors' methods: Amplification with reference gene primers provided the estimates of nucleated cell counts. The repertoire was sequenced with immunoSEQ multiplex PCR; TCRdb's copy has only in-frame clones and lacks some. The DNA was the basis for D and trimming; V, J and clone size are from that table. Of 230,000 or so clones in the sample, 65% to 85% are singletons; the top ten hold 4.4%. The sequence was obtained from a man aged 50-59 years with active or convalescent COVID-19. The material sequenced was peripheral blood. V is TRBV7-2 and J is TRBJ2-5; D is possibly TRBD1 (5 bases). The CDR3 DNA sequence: TGTGCCAGCAGCTTAGGGTCCAGGGTGGAGACCCAGTACTTC. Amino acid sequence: CASSLGSRVETQYF.